A single sample gave rise to the 5 T cell receptor beta chains below, sequenced in a study of regulatory T cells in long-lasting Graves disease. Time point noted: newly diagnosed GD, antithyroid drugs for less than 3 months. Extracted RNA from PBMCs served as the source of the TCR library. For TCR beta, libraries came from iRepertoire HTBI primers and Arm-PCR of CDR3 regions. TCRdb redid the calling of the multiplex PCR reads with MiXCR, one entry per CDR3 protein. The table lists about 430,000 distinct CDR3 sequences, over 12% of them singletons, with about 7.8% in the top ten. This same sample was also taken into another study, of T cells in Graves' hyperthyroidism and ophthalmopathy.

The sample consisted of peripheral blood mononuclear cells (PBMCs), taken at new diagnosis, from a patient treated with antithyroid drugs. All receptors derive from a woman in her thirties or forties with Graves disease.

The rearrangement links TRBV7-3 to TRBJ2-1; 10 bases line up with TRBD2. The CDR3 contains 14 residues. The ends lost 5 bases at V and 7 bases at J; junction bases unmatched: 5. Per germline, CDR1 SGHTA and CDR2 FQGTGA. The chain's CDR3 is CASSPGLARNEQFF. In nucleotides, the CDR3 is TGTGCCAGCAGCCCGGGACTAGCGAGAAATGAGCAGTTCTTC. Variable domain in full (rest from reference TRBV7-3 and TRBJ2-1): GAGVSQTPSNKVTEKGKYVELRCDPISGHTALYWYRQSLGQGPEFLIYFQGTGAADDSGLPNDRFFAVRPEGSVSTLKIQRTERGDSAVYLCASSPGLARNEQFFGPGTRLTVL.

This clonotype was seen a few times. The chain uses TRBV5-4 and TRBJ1-1, with D possibly being TRBD1 (6 bases). Germline assignment: CDR1 SGHNT and CDR2 YYREEE (reference sequence). With 5 bases removed from V and 11 bases from J, the gap between germline ends came to 22 bases. The CDR3 sequence is 14 residues long. The CDR3 region has the DNA TGTGCCAGCAGTCCTGGACATCTCCAAGGGGGGGCTTTCTTT. Its translation is CASSPGHLQGGAFF.

At least ten counts were recorded for this clonotype. The J gene is TRBJ2-1, the V gene TRBV12-5; D gene ambiguous. This CDR3 spans 15 amino acids. Deletions cut 1 base from V and 5 bases from J, with 12 bases between. Germline CDR1 is LGHNT and CDR2 is FRNRAP. CDR3 protein: CASGLDSQLNNEQFF. The CDR3 DNA is TGTGCTAGTGGTTTGGATTCACAGTTAAACAATGAGCAGTTCTTC.

This clonotype was observed a handful of times. The chain joins TRBV9 to TRBJ2-7; possibly TRBD2 for D (6 bases). The germline V gene encodes CDR1 SGDLS and CDR2 YYNGEE. CDR3 length: 13 amino acids. With 0 bases removed from V and 6 bases from J, the gap between germline ends came to 10 bases. DNA for the CDR3: TGTGCCAGCAGCGTAGGGGCGGGGACCGAGCAGTACTTC. This codes for CASSVGAGTEQYF.

This clonotype was seen more than once but under ten times. V gene TRBV28 combines with J gene TRBJ2-3, with 8 bases fitting TRBD2. V was pared by 0 bases and J by 0 bases, with 2 bases of the junction left unmatched. The CDR3 length is 16 residues. Per the germline V gene, CDR1 is MDHEN and CDR2 is SYDVKM. CDR3 DNA: TGTGCCAGCAGTTTATGGGCTAGCGGGAGCACAGATACGCAGTATTTT. Translation: CASSLWASGSTDTQYF. The complete variable domain, with remaining parts taken from reference TRBV28 and TRBJ2-3, reads DVKVTQSSRYLVKRTGEKVFLECVQDMDHENMFWYRQDPGLGLRLIYFSYDVKMKEKGDIPEGYSVSREKKERFSLILESASTNQTSMYLCASSLWASGSTDTQYFGPGTRLTVL.